These 28 T cell receptor beta chains came from one sample sequenced in a study of glioma-infiltrating T cells after dendritic cell vaccination. Sequencing was performed with immunoSEQ multiplex PCR; in TCRdb, only in-frame clones are kept and a portion is missing. The sample has around 58,000 clones; 82% are singletons. The material was blood, obtained before dendritic cell vaccination. The source of these receptors is a human donor with glioblastoma.

The rearrangement uses TRBV28 and TRBJ2-3, with TRBD2 as a possible D gene (6 bases). Germline V lookup: CDR1 MDHEN, CDR2 SYDVKM. The V gene lost 2 bases and the J gene lost 6 bases, with 6 bases spanning the gap. This CDR3 has 12 residues. Here the CDR3 reads CASSLGGDTQYF. In nucleotides, the CDR3 is TGTGCCAGCAGTTTAGGAGGGGATACGCAGTATTTT. Full variable domain (rest looked up from reference TRBV28 and TRBJ2-3): DVKVTQSSRYLVKRTGEKVFLECVQDMDHENMFWYRQDPGLGLRLIYFSYDVKMKEKGDIPEGYSVSREKKERFSLILESASTNQTSMYLCASSLGGDTQYFGPGTRLTVL.

The V call is TRBV6-6, the J call TRBJ1-5, with 8 bases aligning to TRBD1. Unmatched junction bases numbered 7, after V lost 2 bases and J lost 4 bases. The length of the CDR3 is 16 residues. CDR1 and CDR2 (germline): MNHNY, SVGAGI (reference sequence). In DNA form, the CDR3 reads TGTGCCAGCAGTTACCATATTACAGGGGGGAATCAGCCCCAGCATTTT. This encodes CASSYHITGGNQPQHF.

The CDR3 sequence is CASREGVGANVLTF. CDR3 DNA sequence: TGTGCCAGCAGAGAGGGCGTTGGGGCCAACGTCCTGACTTTC. J is TRBJ2-6 and V is TRBV6-5, with D possibly TRBD2 on 5 matching bases. Germline CDR1 MNHEY, CDR2 SVGAGI. V was clipped by 6 bases and J by 3 bases, with 9 bases between them. The CDR3 sequence is 14 residues long.

J is TRBJ1-4 and V is TRBV27; 10 bases line up with TRBD1. With V trimmed by 7 bases and J by 5 bases, 4 bases remained unmatched. CDR3 length equals 14 residues. Germline V gene sequence: CDR1 MNHEY, CDR2 SMNVEV (reference sequence). CDR3: CASTRGQGNEKLFF. The CDR3 nucleotides are TGTGCCAGCACCCGGGGACAGGGGAATGAAAAACTGTTTTTT.

The chain has TRBV7-2 and TRBJ1-1, with D perhaps matching TRBD1 (5 bases). This CDR3 contains 14 residues. CDR1 and CDR2 from the germline V gene are SGHTA and FQGNSA. Trimming shortened V by 2 bases and J by 6 bases, and 13 bases separated the two germline ends. CDR3 in DNA: TGTGCCAGCAGCTTATTTAAATGGGGGGCTGAAGCTTTCTTT. The encoded protein is CASSLFKWGAEAFF.

The chain uses TRBV29-1 and TRBJ2-2; D might be TRBD2 (6 bases). Looked up from germline, CDR1 is SQVTM and CDR2 is ANQGSEA. The V end lost 5 bases, the J end lost 4 bases, and 11 bases lay between the germline ends. The CDR3 consists of 13 residues. CDR3 sequence reads: CSVFWRGTGELFF. DNA for the CDR3: TGCAGCGTTTTTTGGCGGGGCACCGGGGAGCTGTTTTTT.

The rearrangement joins TRBV6-4 to TRBJ2-1; 11 bases agree with TRBD2. V was clipped by 6 bases and J by 10 bases; unmatched bases: 11. Germline V gene data show CDR1 as MRHNA and CDR2 as SNTAGT. This CDR3 is built from 15 residues. CDR3 loop: CASSELAGDLMEQFF. CDR3 in DNA: TGTGCCAGCAGCGAACTAGCGGGGGACCTTATGGAGCAGTTCTTC.

The chain has TRBV28 and TRBJ1-6; 7 bases line up with TRBD1. The CDR3 is made up of 11 amino acids. From germline, CDR1 is MDHEN and CDR2 SYDVKM. V dropped 8 bases and J dropped 8; count of bases not matched to a gene: 0. The CDR3 DNA follows: TGTGCCAGCCAGGGGGATTCACCCCTCCACTTT. It yields the protein CASQGDSPLHF.

There are a few counts of this clone. The chain has TRBV18 and TRBJ1-2; 11 bases line up with TRBD1. The germline CDR1 and CDR2 sequences are KGHSH and LQKENI. The CDR3 loop spans 13 amino acids. Unmatched junction bases numbered 3, after V lost 6 bases and J lost 6 bases. In DNA form, the CDR3 reads TGTGCCAGCTCGCGGACAGGGGGCGATGGCTACACCTTC. It encodes CASSRTGGDGYTF.

The chain carries TRBV28 and TRBJ2-7, with TRBD1 matching over 8 bases. Germline V gene sequence: CDR1 MDHEN, CDR2 SYDVKM. The CDR3 has 13 residues. The trim removed 7 bases at V and 2 bases at J, leaving 4 bases unmatched. The CDR3 loop is CASNRGMAYEQYF. CDR3 coding DNA: TGTGCCAGCAACAGGGGGATGGCCTACGAGCAGTACTTC.

The V call is TRBV5-1, the J call TRBJ2-1, with 10 bases identical to TRBD2. With 3 bases clipped from V and 10 bases from J, the junction kept 10 bases outside the gene matches. The CDR3 is made up of 15 amino acids. From germline, CDR1 is SGHRS and CDR2 YFSETQ. The CDR3 reads CASSSVAGGLVEQFF. For the CDR3, the DNA is TGCGCCAGCAGCTCTGTAGCGGGGGGTCTCGTAGAGCAGTTCTTC.

This rearrangement joins TRBV4-1 to TRBJ2-7; 7 positions match TRBD2. The CDR3 contains 17 residues. The germline gives CDR1 MGHRA, CDR2 YSYEKL. Unmatched junction bases numbered 8, after V lost 0 bases and J lost 0 bases. The CDR3 loop is CASSQDRASGRSYEQYF. CDR3 DNA: TGCGCCAGCAGCCAAGATCGGGCTAGCGGCCGCTCCTACGAGCAGTACTTC.

This clone has just a few counts. The genes are TRBV25-1 and TRBJ2-1, with 9 nucleotides matching TRBD2. V was clipped by 6 bases and J by 6 bases; unmatched bases: 9. CDR3 size: 15 residues. The germline gives CDR1 MGHDK, CDR2 SYGVNS. CDR3 loop: CASRARGGHFNEQFF. CDR3 DNA: TGTGCCAGCAGGGCGCGGGGGGGCCATTTCAATGAGCAGTTCTTC.

This clone is a singleton in its sample. This rearrangement joins TRBV6-1 to TRBJ1-4, with D tentatively TRBD1 (5 bases). Between the trimmed V and J ends, which lost 6 bases and 5 bases, there was a span of 16 bases. This CDR3 comprises 15 residues. Germline values: CDR1 MNHNS, CDR2 SASEGT. CDR3 sequence: CASRNPGETNEKLFF. The CDR3 nucleotides read TGTGCCAGCAGGAACCCGGGGGAAACGAATGAAAAACTGTTTTTT.

This chain connects TRBV4-1 to TRBJ1-2; 10 positions agree with TRBD1. The V segment lost 4 bases and the J segment 7 bases; nucleotides outside the gene matches: 12. This CDR3 is 16 amino acids long. CDR1 is MGHRA and CDR2 is YSYEKL in the germline V gene. Here the CDR3 DNA reads TGCGCCAGCAGCCCGCAAGCCGGGACAGGGGCTGGTGGCTACACCTTC. It is translated as CASSPQAGTGAGGYTF.

The chain carries TRBV6-5 and TRBJ2-5, with 7 bases fitting TRBD2. The V segment lost 2 bases and the J segment 5 bases; nucleotides outside the gene matches: 5. Germline V CDR1 and CDR2: MNHEY, SVGAGI. The CDR3 length is 14 residues. The DNA for the CDR3 is TGTGCCAGCAGTTACGCGGGGGTCCGGGAGACCCAGTACTTC. Its translation: CASSYAGVRETQYF.

The genes are TRBV2 and TRBJ2-5; 8 nucleotides align to TRBD1. The CDR3 spans 14 residues. CDR1 and CDR2 from the germline V gene are SNHLY and FYNNEI. With V trimmed by 1 base and J by 7 bases, 5 bases remained unmatched. The CDR3 loop reads CASSEGDRFGTQYF. The CDR3 coding sequence is TGTGCCAGCAGTGAAGGGGACAGGTTTGGGACCCAGTACTTC. Looking up the rest from reference TRBV2 and TRBJ2-5 gives the full variable domain: EPEVTQTPSHQVTQMGQEVILRCVPISNHLYFYWYRQILGQKVEFLVSFYNNEISEKSEIFDDQFSVERPDGSNFTLKIRSTKLEDSAMYFCASSEGDRFGTQYFGPGTRLLVL.

The chain combines TRBV7-9 with TRBJ2-1; 12 bases map to TRBD2. Germline assignment: CDR1 SEHNR and CDR2 FQNEAQ (reference sequence). V lost 4 bases to trimming and J lost 11 bases; unmatched junction nucleotides: 9. CDR3 length: 15 amino acids. The CDR3 DNA reads TGTGCCAGCAGCTCCTCTAGCGGGGGGGCAAACAAGCAGTTCTTC. It translates to CASSSSSGGANKQFF.

The CDR3: CASSEARLAKNIQYF. In nucleotides, the CDR3 is TGTGCCAGCAGTGAAGCAAGACTAGCCAAAAACATTCAGTACTTC. The chain links TRBV6-1 to TRBJ2-4; D is unresolved. V was cut by 0 bases and J by 0 bases, with 6 bases left in between. CDR1 and CDR2 (germline): MNHNS, SASEGT. This CDR3 region has 15 residues.

J is TRBJ1-1 and V is TRBV19; the match to TRBD1 covers 7 bases. The CDR3 loop spans 14 amino acids. Germline V lookup: CDR1 LNHDA, CDR2 SQIVND (reference sequence). Losses at the gene ends were 5 bases for V and 4 bases for J; bases not matched to a gene: 7. This CDR3 is CASSPSDRVTEAFF. Written as DNA, the CDR3 is TGTGCCAGTAGTCCATCCGACAGGGTCACTGAAGCTTTCTTT.

This rearrangement joins TRBV5-6 to TRBJ1-5, with a tentative D call TRBD1 (6 bases). This CDR3 is 15 amino acids long. CDR1 SGHDT and CDR2 YYEEEE come from the germline V gene. The V gene lost 3 bases and the J gene lost 1 base, with 11 bases spanning the gap. CDR3: CASSWGGASNQPQHF. The DNA for the CDR3 is TGTGCCAGCAGCTGGGGGGGCGCAAGCAATCAGCCCCAGCATTTT. Complete variable domain (other parts from reference TRBV5-6 and TRBJ1-5): DAGVTQSPTHLIKTRGQQVTLRCSPKSGHDTVSWYQQALGQGPQFIFQYYEEEERQRGNFPDRFSGHQFPNYSSELNVNALLLGDSALYLCASSWGGASNQPQHFGDGTRLSIL.

The CDR3 sequence is CASSLSSLTATQFF. The CDR3 region has the DNA TGTGCCAGCAGCTTATCCAGTTTGACAGCAACGCAGTTCTTC. The chain combines TRBV7-8 with TRBJ2-1; TRBD1 is a possible D gene (5 bases). V dropped 2 bases and J dropped 12 bases, with 17 bases sitting between them. Germline V lookup: CDR1 SGHVS, CDR2 FQNEAQ. This CDR3 region has 14 residues. Variable domain in full (rest from reference TRBV7-8 and TRBJ2-1): GAGVSQSPRYKVAKRGQDVALRCDPISGHVSLFWYQQALGQGPEFLTYFQNEAQLDKSGLPSDRFFAERPEGSVSTLKIQRTQQEDSAVYLCASSLSSLTATQFFGPGTRLTVL.

This chain joins TRBV28 and TRBJ2-1; TRBD2 might be the D (5 bases). Trimming left V 5 bases short and J 5 bases short, with 19 bases between. The CDR3 totals 16 residues. Germline values: CDR1 MDHEN, CDR2 SYDVKM. CDR3 loop: CASSLAHTRVHNEQFF. As DNA, the CDR3 is TGTGCCAGCAGTCTAGCCCACACCCGGGTCCACAATGAGCAGTTCTTC.

In this sample, this clone turned up a few times. This rearrangement joins TRBV13 to TRBJ2-5; 9 bases match TRBD2. CDR3 size: 13 residues. V gave up 6 bases and J gave up 5 bases; unmatched junction bases: 4. Per the germline V gene, CDR1 is PRHDT and CDR2 is FYEKMQ (reference sequence). CDR3 residues: CASRLAGSETQYF. In DNA form, the CDR3 reads TGTGCCAGCAGACTAGCGGGTTCCGAGACCCAGTACTTC.

The V gene is TRBV6-4, the J gene TRBJ1-5, with D maybe TRBD1 (6 bases). Germline values: CDR1 MRHNA, CDR2 SNTAGT. There are 17 residues in the CDR3. The V and J ends lost 4 bases and 7 bases respectively, with 23 bases between them. CDR3 DNA: TGTGCCAGCAGTGTCAACTCACAGGGAAAAATAGGGCAGCCCCAGCATTTT. Translating gives CASSVNSQGKIGQPQHF.

The V gene is TRBV28, the J gene TRBJ2-7, with 8 nucleotides matching TRBD1. Unmatched junction bases numbered 8, after V lost 3 bases and J lost 7 bases. Germline loops: CDR1 MDHEN, CDR2 SYDVKM. This CDR3 is 14 amino acids long. In DNA, the CDR3 is TGTGCCAGCAGTTTGATCCAGGGGGCTCGGGAGCAGTACTTC. It codes for CASSLIQGAREQYF. Variable domain in full (rest from reference TRBV28 and TRBJ2-7): DVKVTQSSRYLVKRTGEKVFLECVQDMDHENMFWYRQDPGLGLRLIYFSYDVKMKEKGDIPEGYSVSREKKERFSLILESASTNQTSMYLCASSLIQGAREQYFGPGTRLTVT.

The chain joins TRBV19 to TRBJ1-1, with a possible D match to TRBD1 (5 bases). The CDR3 is 13 residues long. The ends were cut back, 3 bases at V and 4 bases at J, with 9 bases in the middle. Germline CDR1 reads LNHDA; CDR2 reads SQIVND (reference sequence). The CDR3 reads CASSMMGLTEAFF. The CDR3 region has the DNA TGTGCCAGTAGTATGATGGGGCTCACTGAAGCTTTCTTT.

The genes are TRBV7-8 and TRBJ2-5; perhaps TRBD2 as D (5 bases). The CDR3 has 16 residues. The V and J ends lost 2 bases and 0 bases respectively, with 13 bases between them. Germline-derived CDR1 and CDR2 are SGHVS and FQNEAQ. CDR3 in amino acids: CASSLIGGSYQETQYF. In DNA form, the CDR3 reads TGTGCCAGCAGCTTAATAGGAGGCAGCTACCAAGAGACCCAGTACTTC.